Listed here is a single T cell receptor (beta chain). Germline assignment: CDR1 SGHTA and CDR2 FQGNSA. The length of the CDR3 is 13 residues. The sample belongs to a study of blood T cells in healthy people across ages. The authors ran a second PCR of roughly 6 to 12 cycles using a sample-barcoded 5' primer and a J-beta primer mix. Each cDNA molecule was tagged by a template-switch adaptor with 12 random nucleotides. TCRdb re-analysed the 5' RACE reads in MiXCR, keeping a single row per CDR3 protein. The table has 2 million or so distinct CDR3 sequences, roughly 50% seen once. Material for sequencing was blood. The J gene is TRBJ2-4, the V gene TRBV7-2; D is undetermined. The DNA matches TRBJ2-7 better at its end, which makes the J call doubtful. This receptor was identified in a woman aged 40 to 50 in good health. DNA for the CDR3: TGTGCCAGCAGCCCTGCCCGTTTGAACGAGCAGTACTTC. Its protein product is CASSPARLNEQYF.